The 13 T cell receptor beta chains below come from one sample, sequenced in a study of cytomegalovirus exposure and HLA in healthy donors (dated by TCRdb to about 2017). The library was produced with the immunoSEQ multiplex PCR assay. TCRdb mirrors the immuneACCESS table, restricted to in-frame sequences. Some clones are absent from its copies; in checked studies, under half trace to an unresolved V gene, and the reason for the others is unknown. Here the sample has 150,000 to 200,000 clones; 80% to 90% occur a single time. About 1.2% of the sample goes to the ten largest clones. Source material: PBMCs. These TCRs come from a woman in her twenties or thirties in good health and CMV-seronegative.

The DNA for the CDR3 is TGTGCCAGCTCGGGACAGGGGGCCGGGAATGAGCAGTTCTTC. This codes for CASSGQGAGNEQFF. The chain is built from TRBV18 and TRBJ2-1; 12 bases are a match to TRBD1. The CDR3 length is 14 residues. With 6 bases clipped from V and 7 bases from J, the junction kept 4 bases outside the gene matches. The V gene's germline CDR1 is KGHSH and CDR2 LQKENI.

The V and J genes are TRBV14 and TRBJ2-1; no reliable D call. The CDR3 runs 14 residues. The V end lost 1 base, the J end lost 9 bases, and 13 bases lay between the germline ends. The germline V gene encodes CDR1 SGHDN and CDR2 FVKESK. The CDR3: CASSQGSTPGEQFF. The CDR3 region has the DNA TGTGCCAGCAGCCAAGGGAGTACCCCCGGTGAGCAGTTCTTC.

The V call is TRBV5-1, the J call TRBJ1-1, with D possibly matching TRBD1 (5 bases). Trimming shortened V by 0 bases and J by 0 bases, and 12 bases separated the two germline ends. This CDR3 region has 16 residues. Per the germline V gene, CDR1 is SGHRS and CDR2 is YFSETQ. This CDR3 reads CASSLGTGPMNTEAFF. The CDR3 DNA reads TGCGCCAGCAGCTTGGGAACAGGTCCTATGAACACTGAAGCTTTCTTT.

The CDR3 bases are TGTGCCAGCAGTTTAGGGGCTAGCGGAGGGCCCCGGTCCGGGGAGCTGTTTTTT. Encoded protein: CASSLGASGGPRSGELFF. The chain carries TRBV27 and TRBJ2-2; 7 bases are a match to TRBD2. The CDR3 has 18 amino acids. V was clipped by 2 bases and J by 6 bases; unmatched bases: 15. Germline V gene lookup returns CDR1 MNHEY and CDR2 SMNVEV (reference sequence).

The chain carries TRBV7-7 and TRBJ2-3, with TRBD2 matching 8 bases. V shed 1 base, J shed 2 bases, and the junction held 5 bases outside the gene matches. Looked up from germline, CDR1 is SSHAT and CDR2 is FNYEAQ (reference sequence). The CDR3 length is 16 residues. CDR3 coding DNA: TGTGCCAGCAGCTTAGGTGTAGCGGGGAACACAGATACGCAGTATTTT. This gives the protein CASSLGVAGNTDTQYF.

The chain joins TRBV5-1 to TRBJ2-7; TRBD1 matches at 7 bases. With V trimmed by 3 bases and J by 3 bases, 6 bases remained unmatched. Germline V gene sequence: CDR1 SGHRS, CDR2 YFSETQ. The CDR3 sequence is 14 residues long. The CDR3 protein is CASSSGQEYYEQYF. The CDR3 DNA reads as TGCGCCAGCAGCTCAGGACAGGAATACTACGAGCAGTACTTC.

In DNA, the CDR3 is TGTGCCAGCAGCTTTCCACATGGTCCGTGGAACTATGGCTACACCTTC. Encoded protein: CASSFPHGPWNYGYTF. This chain uses TRBV5-8 with TRBJ1-2, with no clear D. The germline V and J ends were trimmed by 2 bases and 2 bases, with 16 bases remaining between them. The CDR3 has 16 amino acids. CDR1 SGHTS and CDR2 YDEGEE come from the germline V gene.

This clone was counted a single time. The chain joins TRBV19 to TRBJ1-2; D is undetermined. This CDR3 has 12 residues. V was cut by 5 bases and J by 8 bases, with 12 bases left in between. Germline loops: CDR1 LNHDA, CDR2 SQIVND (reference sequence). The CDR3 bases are TGTGCCAGTAGTCACGACTATCCGGGCTACACCTTC. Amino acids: CASSHDYPGYTF.

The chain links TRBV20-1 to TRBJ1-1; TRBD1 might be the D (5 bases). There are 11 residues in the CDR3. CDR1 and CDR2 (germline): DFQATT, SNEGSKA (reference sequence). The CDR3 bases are TGCAGGGGGCAGGAAAACACTGAAGCTTTCTTT. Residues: CRGQENTEAFF.

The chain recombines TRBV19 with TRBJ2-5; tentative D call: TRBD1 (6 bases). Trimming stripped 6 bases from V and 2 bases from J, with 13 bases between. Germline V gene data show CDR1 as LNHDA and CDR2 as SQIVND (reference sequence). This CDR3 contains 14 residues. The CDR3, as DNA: TGTGCCAGTAGGTCTCTACAGGGTCAAGAGACCCAGTACTTC. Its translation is CASRSLQGQETQYF.

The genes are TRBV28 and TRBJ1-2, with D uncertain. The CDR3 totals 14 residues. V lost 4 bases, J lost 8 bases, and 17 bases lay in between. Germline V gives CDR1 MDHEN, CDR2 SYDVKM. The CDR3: CASSSETSPGGYTF. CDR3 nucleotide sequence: TGTGCCAGCAGTTCCGAGACATCACCTGGGGGCTACACCTTC.

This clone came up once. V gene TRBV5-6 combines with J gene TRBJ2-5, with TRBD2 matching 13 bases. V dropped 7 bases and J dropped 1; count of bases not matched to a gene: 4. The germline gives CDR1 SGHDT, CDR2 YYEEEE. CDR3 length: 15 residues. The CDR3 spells CASQGLAGTQETQYF. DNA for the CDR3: TGTGCCAGCCAGGGACTAGCGGGGACCCAAGAGACCCAGTACTTC.

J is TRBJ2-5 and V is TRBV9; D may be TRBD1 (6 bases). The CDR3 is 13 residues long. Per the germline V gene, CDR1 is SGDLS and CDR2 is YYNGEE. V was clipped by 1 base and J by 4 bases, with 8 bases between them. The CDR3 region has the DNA TGTGCCAGCAGCGTAACAGGGAGAGAGACCCAGTACTTC. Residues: CASSVTGRETQYF.